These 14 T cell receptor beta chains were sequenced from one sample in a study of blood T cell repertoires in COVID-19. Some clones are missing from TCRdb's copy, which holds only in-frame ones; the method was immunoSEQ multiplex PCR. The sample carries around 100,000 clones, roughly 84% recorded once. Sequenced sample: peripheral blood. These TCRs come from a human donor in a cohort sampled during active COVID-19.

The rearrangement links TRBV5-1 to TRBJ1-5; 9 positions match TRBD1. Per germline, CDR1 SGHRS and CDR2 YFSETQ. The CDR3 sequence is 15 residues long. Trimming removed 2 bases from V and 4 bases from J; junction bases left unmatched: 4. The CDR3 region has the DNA TGCGCCAGCAGCTTAACCGGGACAGGGAATCAGCCCCAGCATTTT. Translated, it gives CASSLTGTGNQPQHF.

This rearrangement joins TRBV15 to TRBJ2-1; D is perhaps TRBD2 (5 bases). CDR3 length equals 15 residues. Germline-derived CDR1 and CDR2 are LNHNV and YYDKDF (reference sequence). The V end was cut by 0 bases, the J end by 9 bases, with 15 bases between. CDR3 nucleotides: TGTGCCACCAGCAGAGATCGCTGGCGGGCCCCTGAGCAGTTCTTC. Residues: CATSRDRWRAPEQFF.

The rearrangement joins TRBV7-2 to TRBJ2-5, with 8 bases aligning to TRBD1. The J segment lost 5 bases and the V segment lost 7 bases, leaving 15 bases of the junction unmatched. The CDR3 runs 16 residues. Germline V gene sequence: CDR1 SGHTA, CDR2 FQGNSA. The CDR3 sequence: CASTGKAGGSRETQYF. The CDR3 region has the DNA TGTGCCAGCACCGGAAAGGCAGGGGGCTCGAGGGAGACCCAGTACTTC.

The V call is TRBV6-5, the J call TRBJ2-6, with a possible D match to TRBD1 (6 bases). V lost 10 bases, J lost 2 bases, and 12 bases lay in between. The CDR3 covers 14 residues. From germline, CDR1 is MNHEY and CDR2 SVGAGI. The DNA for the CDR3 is TGTGCCACCACAGGGCAGGCTGGGGCCAACGTCCTGACTTTC. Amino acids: CATTGQAGANVLTF.

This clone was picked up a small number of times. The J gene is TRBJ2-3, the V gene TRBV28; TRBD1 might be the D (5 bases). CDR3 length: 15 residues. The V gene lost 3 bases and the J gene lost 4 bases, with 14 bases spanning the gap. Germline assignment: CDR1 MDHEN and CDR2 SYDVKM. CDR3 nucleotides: TGTGCCAGCAGTTTCGACTCTCTGGGGCCAGATACGCAGTATTTT. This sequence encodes CASSFDSLGPDTQYF.

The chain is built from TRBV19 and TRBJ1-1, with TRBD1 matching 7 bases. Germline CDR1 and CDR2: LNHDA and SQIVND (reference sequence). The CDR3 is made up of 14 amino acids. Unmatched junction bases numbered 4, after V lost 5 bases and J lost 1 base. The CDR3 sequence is CASSPTGPNTEAFF. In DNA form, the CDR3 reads TGTGCCAGTAGTCCGACAGGGCCGAACACTGAAGCTTTCTTT.

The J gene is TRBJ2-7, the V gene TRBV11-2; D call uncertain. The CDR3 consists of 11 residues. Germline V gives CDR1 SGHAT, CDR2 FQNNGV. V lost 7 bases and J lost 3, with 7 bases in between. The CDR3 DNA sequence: TGTGCCAGCACTGGCGGCTACGAGCAGTACTTC. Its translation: CASTGGYEQYF.

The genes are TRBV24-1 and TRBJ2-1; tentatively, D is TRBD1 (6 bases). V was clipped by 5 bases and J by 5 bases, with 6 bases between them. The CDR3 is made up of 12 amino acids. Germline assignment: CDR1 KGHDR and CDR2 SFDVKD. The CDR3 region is CATSGQDNEQFF. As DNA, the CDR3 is TGTGCCACCAGTGGACAGGACAATGAGCAGTTCTTC.

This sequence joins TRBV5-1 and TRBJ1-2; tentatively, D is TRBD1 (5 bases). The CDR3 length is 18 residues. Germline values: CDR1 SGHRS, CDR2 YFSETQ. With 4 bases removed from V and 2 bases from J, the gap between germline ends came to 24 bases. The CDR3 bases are TGCGCCAGCAGCCCGCGGAAAAGTGACAGCTCCCTGAACTATGGCTACACCTTC. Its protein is CASSPRKSDSSLNYGYTF. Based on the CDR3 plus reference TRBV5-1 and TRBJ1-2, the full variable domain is KAGVTQTPRYLIKTRGQQVTLSCSPISGHRSVSWYQQTPGQGLQFLFEYFSETQRNKGNFPGRFSGRQFSNSRSEMNVSTLELGDSALYLCASSPRKSDSSLNYGYTFGSGTRLTVV.

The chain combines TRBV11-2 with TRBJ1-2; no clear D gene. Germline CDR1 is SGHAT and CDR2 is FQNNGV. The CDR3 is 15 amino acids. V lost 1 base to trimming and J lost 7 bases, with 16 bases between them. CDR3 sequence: CASSLVGLGVGGYTF. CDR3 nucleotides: TGTGCCAGCAGCTTAGTAGGCCTGGGAGTGGGTGGCTACACCTTC. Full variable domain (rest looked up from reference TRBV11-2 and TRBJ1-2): EAGVAQSPRYKIIEKRQSVAFWCNPISGHATLYWYQQILGQGPKLLIQFQNNGVVDDSQLPKDRFSAERLKGVDSTLKIQPAKLEDSAVYLCASSLVGLGVGGYTFGSGTRLTVV.

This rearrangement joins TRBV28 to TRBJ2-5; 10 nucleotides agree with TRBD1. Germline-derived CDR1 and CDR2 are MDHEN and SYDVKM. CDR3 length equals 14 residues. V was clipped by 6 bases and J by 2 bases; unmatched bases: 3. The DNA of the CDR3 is TGTGCCAGCAGGCGGACAGGGGGGCAAGAGACCCAGTACTTC. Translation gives CASRRTGGQETQYF. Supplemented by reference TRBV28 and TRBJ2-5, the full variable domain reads DVKVTQSSRYLVKRTGEKVFLECVQDMDHENMFWYRQDPGLGLRLIYFSYDVKMKEKGDIPEGYSVSREKKERFSLILESASTNQTSMYLCASRRTGGQETQYFGPGTRLLVL.

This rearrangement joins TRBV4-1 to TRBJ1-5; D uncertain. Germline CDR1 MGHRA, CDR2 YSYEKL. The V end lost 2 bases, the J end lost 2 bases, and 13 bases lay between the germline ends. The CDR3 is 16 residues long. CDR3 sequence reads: CASSQTPGGGNQPQHF. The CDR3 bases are TGCGCCAGCAGCCAAACACCCGGCGGTGGCAATCAGCCCCAGCATTTT.

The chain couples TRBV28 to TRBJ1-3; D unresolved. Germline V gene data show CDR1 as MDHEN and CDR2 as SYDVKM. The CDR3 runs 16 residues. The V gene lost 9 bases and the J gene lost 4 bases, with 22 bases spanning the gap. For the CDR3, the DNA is TGTGCCAGTTGGGGAGTGACGGGGTCGGCCGGAAACACCATATATTTT. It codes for CASWGVTGSAGNTIYF.

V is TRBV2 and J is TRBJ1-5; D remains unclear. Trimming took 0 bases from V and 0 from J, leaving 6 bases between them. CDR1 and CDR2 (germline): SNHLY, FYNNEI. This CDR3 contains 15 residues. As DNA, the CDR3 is TGTGCCAGCAGTGAAGCGCGTGTTAGCAATCAGCCCCAGCATTTT. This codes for CASSEARVSNQPQHF.